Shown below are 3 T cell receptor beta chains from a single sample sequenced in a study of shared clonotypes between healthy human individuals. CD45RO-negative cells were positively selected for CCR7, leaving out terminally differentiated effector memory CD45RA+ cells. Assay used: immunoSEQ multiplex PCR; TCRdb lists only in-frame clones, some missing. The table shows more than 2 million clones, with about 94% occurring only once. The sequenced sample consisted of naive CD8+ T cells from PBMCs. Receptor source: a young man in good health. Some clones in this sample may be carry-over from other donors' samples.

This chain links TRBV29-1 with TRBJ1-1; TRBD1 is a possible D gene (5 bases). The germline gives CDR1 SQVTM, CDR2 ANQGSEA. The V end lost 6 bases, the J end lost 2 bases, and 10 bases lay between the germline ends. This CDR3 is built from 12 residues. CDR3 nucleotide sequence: TGCAGCGTGCCAGGGACTAACACTGAAGCTTTCTTT. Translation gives CSVPGTNTEAFF.

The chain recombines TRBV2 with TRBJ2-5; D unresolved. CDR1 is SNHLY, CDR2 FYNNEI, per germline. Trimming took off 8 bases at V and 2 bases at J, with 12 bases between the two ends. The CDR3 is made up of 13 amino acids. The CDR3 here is CASSFVEQETQYF. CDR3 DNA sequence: TGTGCCAGCTCCTTTGTCGAGCAAGAGACCCAGTACTTC.

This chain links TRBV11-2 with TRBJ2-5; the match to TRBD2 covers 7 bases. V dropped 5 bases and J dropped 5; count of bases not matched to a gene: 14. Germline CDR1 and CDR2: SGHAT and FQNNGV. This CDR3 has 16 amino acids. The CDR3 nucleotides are TGTGCCAGCAGCGACCCCCGGGGAGGGTTTTATGAGACCCAGTACTTC. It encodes CASSDPRGGFYETQYF.